This is a list of T cell receptor beta chains from one sample in a study of blood T cell repertoires in COVID-19. Profiling relied on immunoSEQ multiplex PCR, and the TCRdb table lists in-frame clones only, not all of them. Of about 440,000 clones detected, approximately 90% appear once; the ten largest clones hold roughly 1.9%. What was sequenced was PBMCs or T cells enriched from blood (not recorded which). These receptors came from a woman between 18 and 30 years old with acute COVID-19. CDR3s leave out the opening cysteine and the closing phenylalanine or tryptophan. The order of the fields is CDR3 length, J gene, V gene, CDR3 protein.

len: 14
j_gene: TRBJ2-2
v_gene: TRBV25-1
CDR3aa: ASSEYSQGVTGELF

len: 16
j_gene: TRBJ2-3
v_gene: TRBV7-9
CDR3aa: ASSYTRQTGSSTDTQY

len: 11
j_gene: TRBJ2-7
v_gene: TRBV5-6
CDR3aa: ASSLDRDSEQY

len: 12
j_gene: TRBJ1-3
v_gene: TRBV30
CDR3aa: AWNSDREGNTIY

len: 10
j_gene: TRBJ2-3
v_gene: TRBV6-2/TRBV6-3
CDR3aa: ASSGRTDTQY

len: 12
j_gene: TRBJ1-1
v_gene: TRBV6-5
CDR3aa: ASRYRGLNTEAF

len: 12
j_gene: TRBJ2-3
v_gene: TRBV24-1
CDR3aa: ATSDGGMADTQY

len: 10
j_gene: TRBJ1-5
v_gene: TRBV19
CDR3aa: ASLRGDQPQH

len: 12
j_gene: TRBJ1-1
v_gene: TRBV5-6
CDR3aa: ASSLRLTDTEAF

len: 10
j_gene: TRBJ2-7
v_gene: TRBV5-6
CDR3aa: ASSSLSYEQY

len: 11
j_gene: TRBJ2-1
v_gene: TRBV29-1
CDR3aa: SVDWTGDNEQF

len: 14
j_gene: TRBJ2-6
v_gene: TRBV7-2
CDR3aa: ASSPMTGSGANVLT

len: 12
j_gene: TRBJ1-4
v_gene: TRBV7-2
CDR3aa: ASSRRTTNEKLF

len: 13
j_gene: TRBJ1-6
v_gene: TRBV5-4
CDR3aa: ASSTTGSYNSPLH

len: 12
j_gene: TRBJ2-7
v_gene: TRBV28
CDR3aa: ASRRQGGTYEQY

len: 13
j_gene: TRBJ2-2
v_gene: TRBV24-1
CDR3aa: ATSNGQVDTGELF

len: 14
j_gene: TRBJ2-1
v_gene: TRBV19
CDR3aa: ASSIPQQRAVNEQF

len: 11
j_gene: TRBJ2-2
v_gene: TRBV13
CDR3aa: ASSGSGFGELF

len: 13
j_gene: TRBJ2-7
v_gene: TRBV11-2
CDR3aa: ASSFTGLAGYEQY

len: 12
j_gene: TRBJ2-7
v_gene: TRBV18
CDR3aa: ASSPPGLPYEQY

len: 13
j_gene: TRBJ2-1
v_gene: TRBV27
CDR3aa: ASRRGLSTYNEQF

len: 11
j_gene: TRBJ1-2
v_gene: TRBV7-9
CDR3aa: ASSPDSNYGYT

len: 14
j_gene: TRBJ2-3
v_gene: TRBV15
CDR3aa: ATSRGGDRSTDTQY

len: 11
j_gene: TRBJ1-2
v_gene: TRBV25-1
CDR3aa: ASSEVNNYGYT

len: 11
j_gene: TRBJ1-1
v_gene: TRBV11-3
CDR3aa: ASSFRQNTEAF

len: 15
j_gene: TRBJ2-3
v_gene: TRBV7-2
CDR3aa: ASSLGIGTGYSDTQY

len: 13
j_gene: TRBJ1-5
v_gene: TRBV27
CDR3aa: ASSSGEGVYQPQH

len: 13
j_gene: TRBJ1-6
v_gene: TRBV18
CDR3aa: ASSPRDWANSPLH

len: 10
j_gene: TRBJ1-2
v_gene: TRBV5-1
CDR3aa: ASAGLSYGYT

len: 14
j_gene: TRBJ2-3
v_gene: TRBV11-1
CDR3aa: ASSFLRDSSTDTQY

len: 15
j_gene: TRBJ2-6
v_gene: TRBV19
CDR3aa: ASSSAGDSSGANVLT

len: 13
j_gene: TRBJ1-6
v_gene: TRBV7-2
CDR3aa: ASGEFWAVWSPLH

len: 13
j_gene: TRBJ1-1
v_gene: TRBV5-1
CDR3aa: ASSGGQTLNTEAF

len: 13
j_gene: TRBJ2-7
v_gene: TRBV3-1/TRBV3-2
CDR3aa: ASSQTLAGASEQY

len: 16
j_gene: TRBJ1-4
v_gene: TRBV28
CDR3aa: ASSLYRGSVTTNEKLF

len: 16
j_gene: TRBJ1-2
v_gene: TRBV10-3
CDR3aa: AISERDRGRLQGYGYT

len: 13
j_gene: TRBJ1-3
v_gene: TRBV19
CDR3aa: ASSRDRGHGNTIY

len: 10
j_gene: TRBJ2-1
v_gene: TRBV7-9
CDR3aa: ASSRGYPEQF

len: 11
j_gene: TRBJ2-5
v_gene: TRBV4-1
CDR3aa: ASSYWTGETQY

len: 12
j_gene: TRBJ2-1
v_gene: TRBV5-4
CDR3aa: ASHPGLAGGSAF

len: 13
j_gene: TRBJ1-3
v_gene: TRBV7-2
CDR3aa: ASSLAANSGNTIY

len: 14
j_gene: TRBJ1-4
v_gene: TRBV5-4
CDR3aa: ASSLASGGLNEKLF

len: 12
j_gene: TRBJ2-5
v_gene: TRBV9
CDR3aa: ASSRQGPEETQY

len: 15
j_gene: TRBJ1-3
v_gene: TRBV9
CDR3aa: ASSVAGGGIEGNTIY

len: 12
j_gene: TRBJ1-3
v_gene: TRBV6-6
CDR3aa: ASRQTGSGNTIY

len: 14
j_gene: TRBJ1-5
v_gene: TRBV19
CDR3aa: ASSTPTGAVNQPQH

len: 12
j_gene: TRBJ2-5
v_gene: TRBV5-1
CDR3aa: ASSIGTVQETQY

len: 10
j_gene: TRBJ1-1
v_gene: TRBV29-1
CDR3aa: SVAQKGAEAF

len: 12
j_gene: TRBJ1-1
v_gene: TRBV11-2
CDR3aa: ASSLFISNNEAF

len: 9
j_gene: TRBJ2-2
v_gene: TRBV28
CDR3aa: ASSLGTGMF